Shown below are 32 T cell receptor beta chains from a single sample sequenced in a study of blood T cell repertoires in COVID-19. Using immunoSEQ multiplex PCR, the repertoire was profiled, and TCRdb retains in-frame clones only, with some absent. The sample has over 75,000 clones, 80% seen once. Sequenced sample: peripheral blood. The receptors stem from a woman in her seventies with acute or convalescent COVID-19.

The chain couples TRBV2 to TRBJ2-4, with a weak D call TRBD2 (6 bases). The CDR3 contains 17 residues. Between the trimmed V and J ends, which lost 3 bases and 1 base, there was a span of 16 bases. Germline V gene data show CDR1 as SNHLY and CDR2 as FYNNEI. The CDR3 nucleotides are TGTGCCAGCAGTGAGCAGGAGGGGATAGGGGCCAAAAACATTCAGTACTTC. It translates to CASSEQEGIGAKNIQYF.

The J gene is TRBJ1-2, the V gene TRBV9; 8 bases line up with TRBD1. In germline, CDR1 is SGDLS, CDR2 YYNGEE. The CDR3 totals 13 residues. V lost 5 bases to trimming and J lost 3 bases; unmatched junction nucleotides: 3. Here the CDR3 reads CASRGGQDYGYTF. In DNA, the CDR3 is TGTGCCAGCAGGGGGGGACAGGACTATGGCTACACCTTC. Full variable domain (missing parts from reference TRBV9 and TRBJ1-2): DSGVTQTPKHLITATGQRVTLRCSPRSGDLSVYWYQQSLDQGLQFLIQYYNGEERAKGNILERFSAQQFPDLHSELNLSSLELGDSALYFCASRGGQDYGYTFGSGTRLTVV.

The J gene is TRBJ1-5, the V gene TRBV7-9; tentatively, D is TRBD1 (6 bases). Germline V gives CDR1 SEHNR, CDR2 FQNEAQ (reference sequence). The V end lost 4 bases, the J end lost 2 bases, and 15 bases lay between the germline ends. The CDR3 is made up of 16 amino acids. The chain's CDR3 is CASSSRGGWGNQPQHF. The CDR3 bases are TGTGCCAGCAGCTCCCGAGGGGGTTGGGGCAATCAGCCCCAGCATTTT.

The chain recombines TRBV5-1 with TRBJ2-5; D gene uncertain. Trimming left V 1 base short and J 4 bases short, with 11 bases between. Germline V lookup: CDR1 SGHRS, CDR2 YFSETQ. This CDR3 spans 14 amino acids. This CDR3 reads CASSLRPDSETQYF. As DNA, the CDR3 is TGCGCCAGCAGCTTGCGCCCAGATTCAGAGACCCAGTACTTC. The entire variable domain, with the rest obtained from reference TRBV5-1 and TRBJ2-5, is as follows: KAGVTQTPRYLIKTRGQQVTLSCSPISGHRSVSWYQQTPGQGLQFLFEYFSETQRNKGNFPGRFSGRQFSNSRSEMNVSTLELGDSALYLCASSLRPDSETQYFGPGTRLLVL.

The gene calls are TRBV24-1 and TRBJ2-5; D is perhaps TRBD2 (6 bases). Germline V lookup: CDR1 KGHDR, CDR2 SFDVKD. V was clipped by 9 bases and J by 5 bases, with 18 bases between them. The CDR3 length is 14 residues. The CDR3 DNA reads TGTGCCACCCCGCATGGGGTAGGAGGGGAGACCCAGTACTTC. Translated, it gives CATPHGVGGETQYF.

This sequence joins TRBV5-6 and TRBJ1-1; 8 bases fit TRBD1. The V gene end was trimmed by 4 bases and the J gene end by 4 bases; junction bases not matched to a gene: 12. The CDR3 contains 16 residues. Germline V lookup: CDR1 SGHDT, CDR2 YYEEEE. The CDR3 reads CASSTSGTGRGTEAFF. CDR3 in DNA: TGTGCCAGCAGCACATCCGGGACAGGTCGAGGCACTGAAGCTTTCTTT.

This clone was picked up one time. This chain uses TRBV19 with TRBJ1-6; D is unclear. Germline V lookup: CDR1 LNHDA, CDR2 SQIVND (reference sequence). There are 15 residues in the CDR3. Trimming cost V 3 bases and J 3 bases, with 9 bases left between them. The CDR3 is CASSIGEHYNSPLHF. CDR3 DNA sequence: TGTGCCAGTAGTATCGGAGAACACTATAATTCACCCCTCCACTTT.

V and J are TRBV7-2 and TRBJ1-4; a weak D match, TRBD1 (5 bases). V was cut by 5 bases and J by 5 bases, with 18 bases left in between. The CDR3 contains 16 residues. Germline V gene sequence: CDR1 SGHTA, CDR2 FQGNSA. The CDR3 DNA is TGTGCCAGCAGCCCCGAATCGGGGACTTCGAATGAAAAACTGTTTTTT. Its translation is CASSPESGTSNEKLFF.

V and J are TRBV7-9 and TRBJ1-6; possible D gene TRBD1, 6 bases. Trimming took 8 bases from V and 5 from J, leaving 13 bases between them. Germline V lookup: CDR1 SEHNR, CDR2 FQNEAQ (reference sequence). This CDR3 is 14 amino acids long. In DNA, the CDR3 is TGTGCCAGCCGATTACAGGGAAATAATTCACCCCTCCACTTT. It codes for CASRLQGNNSPLHF.

This rearrangement joins TRBV5-1 to TRBJ2-5, with D tentatively TRBD1 (5 bases). V lost 5 bases and J lost 9, with 20 bases in between. The CDR3 has 14 residues. CDR1 SGHRS and CDR2 YFSETQ come from the germline V gene. In DNA, the CDR3 is TGCGCCAGCAGGATGGGGCAGTCGTCAGGCCCCCAGTACTTC. The encoded protein is CASRMGQSSGPQYF.

V and J are TRBV5-5 and TRBJ1-3; D unclear. Germline values: CDR1 SGHKS, CDR2 YYEKEE (reference sequence). The CDR3 loop spans 16 amino acids. Trimming stripped 0 bases from V and 0 bases from J, with 10 bases between. The CDR3 nucleotides read TGTGCCAGCAGCTTGGGAGAGGCGTACTCTGGAAACACCATATATTTT. Its translation: CASSLGEAYSGNTIYF.

This chain links TRBV9 with TRBJ1-2; D not resolved. The CDR3 loop spans 14 amino acids. Germline CDR1 SGDLS, CDR2 YYNGEE. The V and J ends lost 6 bases and 2 bases respectively, with 14 bases between them. CDR3: CASTPFEMNYGYTF. The CDR3 DNA reads TGTGCCAGCACCCCCTTTGAGATGAACTATGGCTACACCTTC.

V is TRBV12-3 or TRBV12-4 and J is TRBJ1-1; 10 bases are shared with TRBD1. V trimming: 5 bases; J trimming: 4 bases; junction bases outside the gene matches: 1. The CDR3 is made up of 13 amino acids. The chain's CDR3 is CASSRTGGTEAFF. The DNA for the CDR3 is TGTGCCAGCAGTCGGACAGGGGGCACTGAAGCTTTCTTT.

The chain links TRBV7-2 to TRBJ2-2; D possibly corresponds to TRBD2 (6 bases). Germline lookup yields CDR1 SGHTA and CDR2 FQGNSA. This CDR3 has 16 amino acids. Trimming cost V 5 bases and J 2 bases, with 15 bases left between them. The CDR3 region is CASSPLRDFNTGELFF. Here the CDR3 DNA reads TGTGCCAGCAGCCCCCTACGGGACTTTAACACCGGGGAGCTGTTTTTT.

V gene TRBV30 combines with J gene TRBJ2-7; D is undetermined. Germline assignment: CDR1 GTSNPN and CDR2 SVGIG (reference sequence). The CDR3 loop spans 13 amino acids. V was clipped by 3 bases and J by 0 bases, with 9 bases between them. CDR3 loop: CAWSRHHSYEQYF. The CDR3 region has the DNA TGTGCCTGGAGCCGACACCACTCCTACGAGCAGTACTTC.

The chain combines TRBV11-1 with TRBJ2-2, with TRBD2 matching over 7 bases. Germline trimming cut 2 bases from V and 4 bases from J; bases unmatched to any gene: 4. The CDR3 totals 15 residues. Germline V CDR1 and CDR2: SGHAT, FQDESV (reference sequence). CDR3 DNA sequence: TGTGCCAGCAGCTTATTGCGGGGGAGCACCGGGGAGCTGTTTTTT. As protein: CASSLLRGSTGELFF. Full variable domain (outside the CDR3, taken from reference TRBV11-1 and TRBJ2-2): EAEVAQSPRYKITEKSQAVAFWCDPISGHATLYWYRQILGQGPELLVQFQDESVVDDSQLPKDRFSAERLKGVDSTLKIQPAELGDSAMYLCASSLLRGSTGELFFGEGSRLTVL.

The rearrangement links TRBV5-1 to TRBJ2-7; 14 nucleotides agree with TRBD2. The CDR3 totals 15 residues. From germline, CDR1 is SGHRS and CDR2 YFSETQ. V shed 3 bases and J 3 bases; nucleotides not matched to a gene: 2. The DNA of the CDR3 is TGCGCCAGCAGCTGGGGACTAGCGGGAGACTACGAGCAGTACTTC. It is translated as CASSWGLAGDYEQYF.

The rearrangement links TRBV5-4 to TRBJ1-2, with 10 bases fitting TRBD1. This CDR3 comprises 17 residues. Trimming cost V 4 bases and J 5 bases; bases outside gene matches: 14. Germline assignment: CDR1 SGHNT and CDR2 YYREEE (reference sequence). CDR3 sequence: CASSPGQGSGGLYGYTF. CDR3 sequence (DNA): TGTGCCAGCAGCCCGGGACAGGGGTCCGGAGGCCTTTATGGCTACACCTTC. Complete variable domain (other parts from reference TRBV5-4 and TRBJ1-2): ETGVTQSPTHLIKTRGQQVTLRCSSQSGHNTVSWYQQALGQGPQFIFQYYREEENGRGNFPPRFSGLQFPNYSSELNVNALELDDSALYLCASSPGQGSGGLYGYTFGSGTRLTVV.

The chain uses TRBV4-1 and TRBJ1-2; D not certain. V lost 1 base and J lost 1, with 10 bases in between. The CDR3 loop spans 15 amino acids. Looked up from germline, CDR1 is MGHRA and CDR2 is YSYEKL. The CDR3 sequence is CASSQGGGNNYGYTF. In nucleotides, the CDR3 is TGCGCCAGCAGCCAAGGGGGAGGTAATAACTATGGCTACACCTTC.

The chain links TRBV15 to TRBJ1-5; the match to TRBD1 covers 8 bases. The CDR3 sequence is 18 residues long. V shed 0 bases, J shed 2 bases, and the junction held 9 bases outside the gene matches. Germline values: CDR1 LNHNV, CDR2 YYDKDF (reference sequence). The CDR3 DNA follows: TGTGCCACCAGCAGAGATCCCCCCCAGGACAGGGGCAATCAGCCCCAGCATTTT. This sequence encodes CATSRDPPQDRGNQPQHF.

This chain uses TRBV30 with TRBJ2-7; D is possibly TRBD2 (5 bases). Trimming pared 4 bases from V and 7 bases from J, leaving 26 bases between. In germline, CDR1 is GTSNPN, CDR2 SVGIG (reference sequence). This CDR3 region has 16 residues. DNA of the CDR3: TGTGCCTGGACTTACTCTCTTGGACTGAATGTGGAGGAGCAGTACTTC. It encodes CAWTYSLGLNVEEQYF.

CDR3 bases: TGTGCCAGTAGTATAGTGGCAGGGAATCAGCCCCAGCATTTT. Translating gives CASSIVAGNQPQHF. The chain combines TRBV19 with TRBJ1-5, with D possibly matching TRBD1 (5 bases). CDR1 and CDR2 (germline): LNHDA, SQIVND (reference sequence). CDR3 size: 14 residues. Trimming removed 1 base at V and 4 bases at J, with 8 bases between.

The rearrangement joins TRBV2 to TRBJ2-1; 8 nucleotides agree with TRBD2. The CDR3 spans 14 residues. Germline V gene sequence: CDR1 SNHLY, CDR2 FYNNEI. The trim removed 7 bases at V and 6 bases at J, leaving 8 bases unmatched. The CDR3 nucleotides read TGTGCCAGCAAGACTAGCGCTAATAGCAATGAGCAGTTCTTC. Translated: CASKTSANSNEQFF.

Only one count was recorded for this clone. The rearrangement joins TRBV18 to TRBJ2-7; TRBD2 aligns across 8 bases. CDR3 length equals 17 residues. The J segment lost 4 bases and the V segment lost 4 bases, leaving 15 bases of the junction unmatched. Per germline, CDR1 KGHSH and CDR2 LQKENI. CDR3 sequence reads: CASSLNSRSGNWYEQYF. CDR3 nucleotide sequence: TGTGCCAGCTCACTCAATTCACGTAGCGGGAATTGGTACGAGCAGTACTTC.

The chain combines TRBV4-2 with TRBJ2-5, with 12 bases lining up with TRBD2. The CDR3 has 17 residues. Trimming at V came to 0 bases and at J to 2 bases, leaving 4 bases not matched to a gene. The V gene's germline CDR1 is LGHNA and CDR2 YNFKEQ. CDR3 residues: CASSQDPSGGGQETQYF. The CDR3 DNA reads TGTGCCAGCAGCCAAGACCCTAGCGGGGGGGGTCAAGAGACCCAGTACTTC.

The V and J genes are TRBV4-1 and TRBJ1-4; D is undetermined. The V end lost 0 bases, the J end lost 3 bases, and 20 bases lay between the germline ends. The CDR3 spans 19 residues. The germline V gene encodes CDR1 MGHRA and CDR2 YSYEKL. CDR3 sequence (DNA): TGCGCCAGCAGCCAAGATAGCCACACAGAGCGGGCGGCTAATGAAAAACTGTTTTTT. Encoded protein: CASSQDSHTERAANEKLFF.

The CDR3 bases are TGCGCCAGCAGCCAAGCCCAAGTAGCCGGGGAGCTGTTTTTT. Translated: CASSQAQVAGELFF. The chain has TRBV4-1 and TRBJ2-2; unclear D gene. The CDR3 totals 14 residues. Deletions cut 1 base from V and 6 bases from J, with 9 bases between. CDR1 and CDR2 from the germline V gene are MGHRA and YSYEKL.

The V and J genes are TRBV19 and TRBJ2-7; D perhaps matches TRBD1 (6 bases). The CDR3 is 15 amino acids. The V end lost 1 base, the J end lost 2 bases, and 12 bases lay between the germline ends. Germline V gene sequence: CDR1 LNHDA, CDR2 SQIVND (reference sequence). The CDR3 bases are TGTGCCAGTAGTATAGTAGCAGGGGCTACCTACGAGCAGTACTTC. Its protein is CASSIVAGATYEQYF.

This chain links TRBV5-5 with TRBJ2-2; 12 bases are a match to TRBD1. V lost 4 bases to trimming and J lost 5 bases; unmatched junction nucleotides: 6. Germline CDR1 and CDR2: SGHKS and YYEKEE (reference sequence). This CDR3 spans 16 amino acids. The CDR3 DNA is TGTGCCAGCAGCCGGGACAGGGGGCAACATACCGGGGAGCTGTTTTTT. Its translation is CASSRDRGQHTGELFF.

The V call is TRBV6-6, the J call TRBJ2-3; 13 nucleotides match TRBD2. CDR1 MNHNY and CDR2 SVGAGI come from the germline V gene (reference sequence). The CDR3 has 16 residues. The J segment lost 5 bases and the V segment lost 2 bases, leaving 4 bases of the junction unmatched. CDR3 nucleotides: TGTGCCAGCAGTTACACACTAGCGGGAGGGGTAGATACGCAGTATTTT. It translates to CASSYTLAGGVDTQYF.

The rearrangement uses TRBV29-1 and TRBJ2-4, with TRBD1 matching over 7 bases. The J segment lost 4 bases and the V segment lost 4 bases, leaving 1 base of the junction unmatched. This CDR3 is 12 amino acids long. CDR1 is SQVTM, CDR2 ANQGSEA, per germline. The chain's CDR3 is CSVGQGKNIQYF. Here the CDR3 DNA reads TGCAGCGTTGGACAGGGTAAAAACATTCAGTACTTC.

The J gene is TRBJ2-1, the V gene TRBV5-4; unclear D gene. The V and J ends lost 0 bases and 5 bases respectively, with 6 bases between them. CDR3 size: 13 residues. The germline gives CDR1 SGHNT, CDR2 YYREEE (reference sequence). The CDR3 bases are TGTGCCAGCAGCTTGGGGCCCCACAATGAGCAGTTCTTC. It codes for CASSLGPHNEQFF.